The 21 T cell receptor beta chains listed next were all sequenced from one sample in a study of cytomegalovirus exposure and HLA in healthy donors. Primers for the PCR totalled 60 Vbeta and 13 Jbeta. Some clones are missing from TCRdb's copy, which holds only in-frame ones; the method was immunoSEQ multiplex PCR. The data hold tens of thousands of clones, with less than 75% observed a single time. Material: PBMCs. These receptor sequences come from a man in his fifties in good health and CMV-seropositive.

The gene calls are TRBV4-3 and TRBJ2-5; tentatively, D is TRBD2 (5 bases). Per the germline V gene, CDR1 is LGHNA and CDR2 is YSLEER. Trimming took off 1 base at V and 4 bases at J, with 10 bases between the two ends. This CDR3 has 14 residues. The CDR3 DNA sequence: TGCGCCAGCAGCCAAGGAGCGGCAGGAGAGACCCAGTACTTC. Its translation: CASSQGAAGETQYF.

This chain links TRBV12-5 with TRBJ2-7, with a tentative D call TRBD2 (8 bases). Looked up from germline, CDR1 is LGHNT and CDR2 is FRNRAP. V was shortened by 5 bases and J by 3 bases, with 17 bases between the two germline ends. CDR3 size: 15 residues. CDR3 region: CASGQVAGQRYEQYF. The CDR3 coding sequence is TGTGCTAGTGGTCAGGTAGCGGGACAGCGCTACGAGCAGTACTTC.

The J gene is TRBJ2-1, the V gene TRBV5-1; maybe TRBD2 (5 bases). The CDR3 has 16 residues. Looked up from germline, CDR1 is SGHRS and CDR2 is YFSETQ. V was shortened by 3 bases and J by 5 bases, with 18 bases between the two germline ends. CDR3 protein: CASSSKLGFSHNEQFF. In nucleotides, the CDR3 is TGCGCCAGCAGCTCGAAACTAGGATTTTCTCACAATGAGCAGTTCTTC.

This rearrangement joins TRBV28 to TRBJ2-7; 12 bases agree with TRBD1. Trimming at V came to 5 bases and at J to 6 bases, leaving 5 bases not matched to a gene. The CDR3 extends over 14 amino acids. Germline CDR1 reads MDHEN; CDR2 reads SYDVKM. The CDR3: CASSTGTGGFEQYF. CDR3 DNA sequence: TGTGCCAGCAGTACCGGGACAGGGGGCTTCGAGCAGTACTTC.

This clone is a singleton in its sample. The V gene is TRBV6-1, the J gene TRBJ2-3; 11 bases fit TRBD2. This CDR3 spans 15 amino acids. Germline lookup yields CDR1 MNHNS and CDR2 SASEGT. The V gene end was trimmed by 6 bases and the J gene end by 4 bases; junction bases not matched to a gene: 6. This CDR3 reads CASSISGGAADTQYF. The CDR3 DNA reads as TGTGCCAGCAGCATTAGCGGGGGGGCGGCAGATACGCAGTATTTT.

This clone appeared a few times. The chain is built from TRBV6-1 and TRBJ2-4, with no clear D. Between the trimmed V and J ends, which lost 6 bases and 6 bases, there was a span of 6 bases. CDR1 and CDR2 from the germline V gene are MNHNS and SASEGT. The CDR3 is 11 residues long. The CDR3 spells CASSPGNIQYF. As DNA, the CDR3 is TGTGCCAGCAGCCCGGGAAACATTCAGTACTTC.

This chain links TRBV6-1 with TRBJ2-7, with TRBD1 identical over 7 bases. Germline CDR1 MNHNS, CDR2 SASEGT. CDR3 size: 14 residues. The trim removed 4 bases at V and 2 bases at J, leaving 5 bases unmatched. The CDR3 DNA reads as TGTGCCAGCAGTGTGGAGACAGGGCCCTACGAGCAGTACTTC. Residues: CASSVETGPYEQYF.

CDR3 region: CASSEPGQGTYNEQFF. CDR3 in DNA: TGTGCCAGCAGTGAACCGGGACAGGGGACCTACAATGAGCAGTTCTTC. This chain uses TRBV2 with TRBJ2-1; 10 bases agree with TRBD1. With V trimmed by 2 bases and J by 2 bases, 3 bases remained unmatched. Germline CDR1 SNHLY, CDR2 FYNNEI. The CDR3 has 16 amino acids.

V gene TRBV9 combines with J gene TRBJ2-2; 9 positions agree with TRBD2. The germline gives CDR1 SGDLS, CDR2 YYNGEE. V lost 2 bases and J lost 0; bases outside the gene matches: 2. The CDR3 extends over 16 amino acids. CDR3 sequence: CASSVTSGTNTGELFF. The CDR3 bases are TGTGCCAGCAGCGTGACTAGCGGAACGAACACCGGGGAGCTGTTTTTT.

A few counts support this clone. The chain couples TRBV27 to TRBJ1-2; 7 bases are a match to TRBD1. V lost 5 bases and J lost 3; bases outside the gene matches: 6. This CDR3 spans 14 amino acids. Germline assignment: CDR1 MNHEY and CDR2 SMNVEV (reference sequence). The CDR3 region has the DNA TGTGCCAGCAGTCCCCGGACAGGACACTATGGCTACACCTTC. This codes for CASSPRTGHYGYTF.

This chain links TRBV6-9 with TRBJ2-7, with a possible D match to TRBD2 (7 bases). Germline CDR1 MNHGY, CDR2 SVAAGI. Between the trimmed V and J ends, which lost 8 bases and 3 bases, there was a span of 17 bases. The CDR3 contains 14 residues. CDR3 region: CASLGGGSHYEQYF. DNA for the CDR3: TGTGCCAGCCTAGGGGGAGGGAGCCACTACGAGCAGTACTTC.

A few counts support this clone. The V gene is TRBV6-5, the J gene TRBJ2-7; a weak D match, TRBD1 (5 bases). Between the trimmed V and J ends, which lost 9 bases and 7 bases, there was a span of 22 bases. CDR1 MNHEY and CDR2 SVGAGI come from the germline V gene. The CDR3 runs 14 residues. CDR3 sequence reads: CASQAQGRVGEQYF. CDR3 nucleotides: TGTGCCAGTCAAGCTCAGGGAAGAGTAGGAGAGCAGTACTTC.

The CDR3 region has the DNA TGTGCCCATCAGGACAGTAATTCACCCCTCCACTTT. Its protein product is CAHQDSNSPLHF. V and J are TRBV6-6 and TRBJ1-6, with TRBD1 as a possible D gene (6 bases). This CDR3 spans 12 amino acids. CDR1 is MNHNY, CDR2 SVGAGI, per germline (reference sequence). V was cut by 11 bases and J by 6 bases, with 11 bases left in between.

The chain recombines TRBV5-1 with TRBJ2-7; 13 bases are a match to TRBD2. The CDR3 has 17 amino acids. Losses at the gene ends were 4 bases for V and 4 bases for J; bases not matched to a gene: 11. The germline gives CDR1 SGHRS, CDR2 YFSETQ. The CDR3 protein is CASSQGLAGPNTYEQYF. In DNA, the CDR3 is TGCGCCAGCAGCCAGGGACTAGCGGGGCCCAACACATACGAGCAGTACTTC.

The chain recombines TRBV9 with TRBJ2-1, with TRBD2 matching over 13 bases. Trimming cost V 0 bases and J 5 bases; bases outside gene matches: 5. Germline assignment: CDR1 SGDLS and CDR2 YYNGEE. The length of the CDR3 is 17 residues. In nucleotides, the CDR3 is TGTGCCAGCAGCGTAGGGACTAGCGGGAGTTCCGACAATGAGCAGTTCTTC. Translating gives CASSVGTSGSSDNEQFF.

The chain joins TRBV7-2 to TRBJ2-2; the match to TRBD2 covers 11 bases. Trimming removed 7 bases from V and 1 base from J; junction bases left unmatched: 5. The CDR3 loop spans 16 amino acids. The V gene's germline CDR1 is SGHTA and CDR2 FQGNSA. The DNA for the CDR3 is TGTGCCAGCACCAGACTAGCGGGGAAGAACACCGGGGAGCTGTTTTTT. Its protein is CASTRLAGKNTGELFF.

The rearrangement links TRBV6-5 to TRBJ2-7; 7 bases match TRBD2. The V gene end was trimmed by 0 bases and the J gene end by 0 bases; junction bases not matched to a gene: 2. CDR3 length: 15 residues. From germline, CDR1 is MNHEY and CDR2 SVGAGI. CDR3 DNA sequence: TGTGCCAGCAGTTACTCGAGCGGGGCCTCCTACGAGCAGTACTTC. This sequence encodes CASSYSSGASYEQYF.

This rearrangement joins TRBV7-8 to TRBJ2-7; TRBD1 matches at 8 bases. V gave up 5 bases and J gave up 6 bases; unmatched junction bases: 12. Per the germline V gene, CDR1 is SGHVS and CDR2 is FQNEAQ. The CDR3 is made up of 15 amino acids. This CDR3 is CASSKNPGTGGEQYF. The CDR3 DNA reads TGTGCCAGCAGCAAAAACCCCGGGACAGGCGGCGAGCAGTACTTC.

This clone was seen a few times. The CDR3: CASSPRPEGATNEKLFF. CDR3 bases: TGTGCCAGCTCACCCCGGCCCGAGGGGGCAACTAATGAAAAACTGTTTTTT. V is TRBV18 and J is TRBJ1-4; a possible D gene is TRBD1 (6 bases). V lost 3 bases and J 0 bases, leaving 14 bases between the germline ends. CDR1 is KGHSH and CDR2 is LQKENI in the germline V gene. The CDR3 is made up of 17 amino acids.

J is TRBJ1-4 and V is TRBV15, with 9 bases lining up with TRBD1. The CDR3 length is 16 residues. J was trimmed by 8 bases and V by 0 bases; bases with no gene match: 7. In germline, CDR1 is LNHNV, CDR2 YYDKDF (reference sequence). The CDR3 DNA is TGTGCCACCAGCAGAGATCGGACAGGGGATGGGGAAAAACTGTTTTTT. Protein: CATSRDRTGDGEKLFF.

This clone was seen a single time. The chain uses TRBV4-1 and TRBJ1-1, with D perhaps matching TRBD1 (5 bases). Trimming removed 1 base from V and 5 bases from J, with 11 bases in between. Looked up from germline, CDR1 is MGHRA and CDR2 is YSYEKL. The CDR3 has 14 residues. The CDR3 sequence is CASSQAVGGTEAFF. The DNA of the CDR3 is TGCGCCAGCAGCCAAGCTGTGGGGGGGACTGAAGCTTTCTTT.